Each of the 18 T cell receptor beta chains below was sequenced from the same sample in a study of Ad26.COV2.S vaccination and SARS-CoV-2 variants. The treatment denotes: around 19 received Ad26.COV2.S at low or high dose, single or two shots; several received placebo; per-sample allocation not given. Vaccine and placebo recipients were sampled on day 63 after the first injection. The table came from immunoSEQ multiplex PCR; TCRdb's copy has only in-frame clones and leaves some out. Of 350,000 to 400,000 clones in the sample, about 89% are singletons; the top ten hold 1.9%. This specimen consisted of peripheral blood, obtained in a trial of Ad26.COV2.S vaccine versus placebo. The receptor source for this set is a person aged 18-60 years who received the Ad26.COV2.S COVID-19 vaccine or a placebo.

V usage is TRBV15 and J usage is TRBJ2-2; TRBD1 or TRBD2 may be the D gene (5 bases each). CDR3 length: 12 residues. Germline V gene data show CDR1 as LNHNV and CDR2 as YYDKDF (reference sequence). The V end was cut by 5 bases, the J end by 6 bases, with 7 bases between. The CDR3 here is CATSWDAGELFF. The CDR3, as DNA: TGTGCCACCAGCTGGGACGCCGGGGAGCTGTTTTTT.

This sequence joins TRBV7-2 and TRBJ2-5; D is perhaps TRBD1 (6 bases). The CDR3 spans 15 residues. Germline CDR1 SGHTA, CDR2 FQGNSA. Trimming shortened V by 1 base and J by 5 bases, and 14 bases separated the two germline ends. The CDR3 DNA follows: TGTGCCAGCAGCTTAGTTCGGGGAAGGGGGGAGACCCAGTACTTC. Its protein product is CASSLVRGRGETQYF.

This sequence joins TRBV11-2 and TRBJ2-4; TRBD1 is a possible D gene (6 bases). V was cut by 4 bases and J by 12 bases, with 19 bases left in between. The CDR3 is 14 amino acids. Germline lookup yields CDR1 SGHAT and CDR2 FQNNGV. Here the CDR3 DNA reads TGTGCCAGCAGCTCCATAGACAGGCCCCCCACTCAGTACTTC. Translating it yields CASSSIDRPPTQYF.

This clone was detected once. This chain uses TRBV7-6 with TRBJ2-7; D not resolved. The V gene lost 1 base and the J gene lost 3 bases, with 13 bases spanning the gap. The germline CDR1 and CDR2 sequences are SGHVS and FNYEAQ. The CDR3 runs 15 residues. The CDR3 loop reads CASSLVQGSYYEQYF. CDR3 nucleotide sequence: TGTGCCAGCAGCTTAGTTCAAGGATCATACTACGAGCAGTACTTC.

The rearrangement uses TRBV6-5 and TRBJ2-7, with TRBD1 identical over 8 bases. Germline trimming cut 7 bases from V and 2 bases from J; bases unmatched to any gene: 10. The CDR3 consists of 15 residues. Germline V gives CDR1 MNHEY, CDR2 SVGAGI. Here the CDR3 DNA reads TGTGCCAGCACCCCAGACAGGGGTGGGGCCTACGAGCAGTACTTC. This gives the protein CASTPDRGGAYEQYF.

This clone was picked up one time. The CDR3 sequence is CASSLAGGHLQHF. As DNA, the CDR3 is TGTGCCAGCAGCTTAGCAGGGGGACATCTCCAGCATTTT. The chain employs TRBV7-2 and TRBJ1-5; D might be TRBD1 (6 bases). Germline V gene sequence: CDR1 SGHTA, CDR2 FQGNSA. V was trimmed by 0 bases and J by 12 bases, leaving 12 bases between them. This CDR3 is 13 amino acids long.

This clone was seen once. The J gene is TRBJ1-1, the V gene TRBV27; 10 nucleotides align to TRBD1. The V gene's germline CDR1 is MNHEY and CDR2 SMNVEV (reference sequence). V was clipped by 5 bases and J by 3 bases; unmatched bases: 0. The CDR3 sequence is 13 residues long. The CDR3 DNA reads as TGTGCCAGCAGTGGGACAGGGGACACTGAAGCTTTCTTT. Translation: CASSGTGDTEAFF.

The chain employs TRBV7-3 and TRBJ2-1; D is possibly TRBD2 (6 bases). The CDR3 sequence is 15 residues long. Deletions cut 5 bases from V and 0 bases from J, with 11 bases between. Germline CDR1 reads SGHTA; CDR2 reads FQGTGA. CDR3 nucleotide sequence: TGTGCCAGCAGCCAGGAGGGTGACTCCTACAATGAGCAGTTCTTC. Its protein is CASSQEGDSYNEQFF.

The genes are TRBV5-6 and TRBJ2-5, with TRBD1 as a possible D gene (5 bases). V was pared by 3 bases and J by 1 base, with 10 bases between. Germline CDR1 reads SGHDT; CDR2 reads YYEEEE. This CDR3 is built from 14 residues. The CDR3 protein is CASSSRQSQETQYF. The CDR3 DNA reads TGTGCCAGCAGCTCAAGACAGAGCCAAGAGACCCAGTACTTC.

This chain connects TRBV29-1 to TRBJ2-1; 13 bases align to TRBD2. This CDR3 is built from 14 residues. Germline V CDR1 and CDR2: SQVTM, ANQGSEA. J was trimmed by 9 bases and V by 7 bases; bases with no gene match: 9. CDR3 nucleotides: TGCAGCGCACCCGGGACTAGCGGGATTGGTGAGCAGTTCTTC. It codes for CSAPGTSGIGEQFF.

The genes are TRBV2 and TRBJ1-2; 12 bases match TRBD1. From germline, CDR1 is SNHLY and CDR2 FYNNEI. The CDR3 has 15 amino acids. Trimming cost V 5 bases and J 8 bases; bases outside gene matches: 9. The CDR3 here is CASSNRDRGRGGYTF. DNA of the CDR3: TGTGCCAGCAGTAACCGGGACAGGGGGCGCGGGGGCTACACCTTC.

V gene TRBV27 combines with J gene TRBJ2-7; weak D call: TRBD1 (5 bases). Germline V gene data show CDR1 as MNHEY and CDR2 as SMNVEV (reference sequence). The CDR3 loop spans 13 amino acids. Trimming took off 5 bases at V and 0 bases at J, with 8 bases between the two ends. DNA of the CDR3: TGTGCCAGCAGTCGACAGACCTCCTACGAGCAGTACTTC. Its translation is CASSRQTSYEQYF.

The chain recombines TRBV13 with TRBJ2-7, with 9 positions matching TRBD2. This CDR3 is 16 amino acids long. The V gene's germline CDR1 is PRHDT and CDR2 FYEKMQ (reference sequence). The trim removed 5 bases at V and 2 bases at J, leaving 10 bases unmatched. The CDR3 DNA sequence: TGTGCCAGCAGCCGTAGGGCTAGCGGGATCGCCTACGAGCAGTACTTC. Its protein is CASSRRASGIAYEQYF. The variable domain in full, with the rest retrieved from reference TRBV13 and TRBJ2-7, is AAGVIQSPRHLIKEKRETATLKCYPIPRHDTVYWYQQGPGQDPQFLISFYEKMQSDKGSIPDRFSAQQFSDYHSELNMSSLELGDSALYFCASSRRASGIAYEQYFGPGTRLTVT.

The chain recombines TRBV12-3 or TRBV12-4 with TRBJ2-7; D remains unclear. V shed 2 bases and J shed 5 bases, with 4 bases lying between them. CDR3 size: 11 residues. The CDR3 spells CASSLRDEQYF. The CDR3 nucleotides are TGTGCCAGCAGTTTAAGGGACGAGCAGTACTTC.

V gene TRBV19 combines with J gene TRBJ2-7; 8 bases map to TRBD2. Germline V gene lookup returns CDR1 LNHDA and CDR2 SQIVND (reference sequence). The CDR3 loop spans 14 amino acids. V gave up 4 bases and J gave up 3 bases; unmatched junction bases: 5. Written as DNA, the CDR3 is TGTGCCAGTAGTAACCCCGGGACTAGCTACGAGCAGTACTTC. This gives the protein CASSNPGTSYEQYF.

V and J are TRBV25-1 and TRBJ1-1; the D is unclear. Trimming pared 4 bases from V and 1 base from J, leaving 16 bases between. CDR1 and CDR2 from the germline V gene are MGHDK and SYGVNS. CDR3 size: 16 residues. This CDR3 is CASSGTVWQSNTEAFF. The CDR3 nucleotides are TGTGCCAGCAGTGGAACAGTTTGGCAGTCGAACACTGAAGCTTTCTTT. The full variable domain, its missing parts supplied by reference TRBV25-1 and TRBJ1-1, is EADIYQTPRYLVIGTGKKITLECSQTMGHDKMYWYQQDPGMELHLIHYSYGVNSTEKGDLSSESTVSRIRTEHFPLTLESARPSHTSQYLCASSGTVWQSNTEAFFGQGTRLTVV.

The chain carries TRBV6-5 and TRBJ1-1; D remains ambiguous. From germline, CDR1 is MNHEY and CDR2 SVGAGI. The CDR3 consists of 14 residues. V lost 6 bases and J 4 bases, leaving 15 bases between the germline ends. The CDR3 spells CASSPRAVFTEAFF. As DNA, the CDR3 is TGTGCCAGCAGCCCAAGGGCGGTTTTCACTGAAGCTTTCTTT.

The V and J genes are TRBV2 and TRBJ1-5; 7 bases map to TRBD1. Germline assignment: CDR1 SNHLY and CDR2 FYNNEI. The ends lost 7 bases at V and 1 base at J; junction bases unmatched: 10. The CDR3 extends over 16 amino acids. This CDR3 is CASKSYRGGSNQPQHF. DNA of the CDR3: TGTGCCAGCAAATCGTACAGGGGAGGAAGCAATCAGCCCCAGCATTTT.